This record covers a single TCR beta chain. CD25+CD127- cells were sorted from CD4+ cells in four to six patients. Patients with alopecia areata provided lesional scalp punch biopsies as well as peripheral blood. PBMCs were stained for CD3, CD4 and CD8, and CD4+ and CD8+ T cells were sorted. Extracted from the samples, RNA was reverse transcribed into cDNA to serve as the sequencing template. Profiled with immunoSEQ multiplex PCR; TCRdb holds only in-frame clones, not every one. The table records approximately 40,000 clones, roughly half of them present only once. The data originate from a study of CD8+ T cells in alopecia areata. Trimming shortened V by 1 base and J by 7 bases, and 16 bases separated the two germline ends. The germline V gene encodes CDR1 SGHTA and CDR2 FQGNSA. The length of the CDR3 is 15 residues.

The chain uses TRBV7-2 and TRBJ1-2; a weak D match, TRBD1 (5 bases). Sequencing input: CD4+ Tregs sorted from blood. This clonotype originated in a human donor with alopecia areata. This CDR3 reads CASSLGSQGWGGYTF. The CDR3 nucleotides are TGTGCCAGCAGCTTAGGGTCTCAGGGCTGGGGTGGCTACACCTTC.